This passage covers 20 T cell receptor beta chains from one sample sequenced in a study of blood T cell repertoires in COVID-19 (dated by TCRdb to 2020 to 2022). Receptor amplification or capture employed the immunoSEQ multiplex PCR assay. TCRdb provides this immuneACCESS table in a form limited to in-frame rearrangements. Some clones are lacking; in checked studies, under half of them reflect an unresolved V gene, and why the rest are absent is not known. The sample records under 250,000 clones, 83% of which are singletons. The ten top clones hold roughly 2.7% of the sample. The sample was peripheral blood. All receptors derive from a middle-aged woman with active or convalescent COVID-19.

The CDR3 DNA reads as TGTGCCAGCAGTGTCGACAGGACAGGAAACACCATATATTTT. It yields the protein CASSVDRTGNTIYF. V gene TRBV2 combines with J gene TRBJ1-3; TRBD1 is a possible D gene (6 bases). This CDR3 has 14 residues. Germline CDR1 is SNHLY and CDR2 is FYNNEI. Trimming stripped 4 bases from V and 4 bases from J, with 11 bases between.

The chain links TRBV9 to TRBJ1-4, with TRBD1 matching over 9 bases. The V and J ends lost 3 bases and 7 bases, in that order; junction bases with no gene match: 7. CDR3 length equals 15 residues. CDR1 is SGDLS and CDR2 is YYNGEE in the germline V gene. Here the CDR3 reads CASSAEQGASEKLFF. Here the CDR3 DNA reads TGTGCCAGCAGCGCGGAACAGGGGGCGAGTGAAAAACTGTTTTTT.

The chain employs TRBV27 and TRBJ2-7; 7 nucleotides line up with TRBD1. Germline V gives CDR1 MNHEY, CDR2 SMNVEV (reference sequence). V dropped 5 bases and J dropped 2; count of bases not matched to a gene: 6. The CDR3 sequence is 14 residues long. For the CDR3, the DNA is TGTGCCAGCAGTCCCGGGGACAGAGCCTACGAGCAGTACTTC. It translates to CASSPGDRAYEQYF.

V gene TRBV2 combines with J gene TRBJ1-1; 7 bases match TRBD1. The germline V gene has CDR1 SNHLY and CDR2 FYNNEI. V lost 4 bases to trimming and J lost 1 base; unmatched junction nucleotides: 6. CDR3 length equals 15 residues. As DNA, the CDR3 is TGTGCCAGCAGTGCCAGACAGGGAGGGAACACTGAAGCTTTCTTT. Its translation is CASSARQGGNTEAFF.

J is TRBJ2-5 and V is TRBV11-3, with 9 bases that match TRBD2. Germline V lookup: CDR1 SGHNT, CDR2 YENEEA. After removal of 4 bases from V and 5 bases from J, the junction contained 11 bases not matched to a gene. The CDR3 consists of 16 residues. The CDR3 coding sequence is TGTGCCAGCAGCTACTTCGGGGTAGCGGGAGCGGAGACCCAGTACTTC. Protein: CASSYFGVAGAETQYF.

The chain has TRBV7-3 and TRBJ2-5, with TRBD2 matching over 12 bases. The ends lost 6 bases at V and 1 base at J; junction bases unmatched: 6. CDR3 length: 16 amino acids. Looked up from germline, CDR1 is SGHTA and CDR2 is FQGTGA. CDR3 coding DNA: TGTGCCAGCAGTCTAGGACTAGCGGGGCCCCAAGAGACCCAGTACTTC. Protein product: CASSLGLAGPQETQYF. Combining the CDR3 with reference TRBV7-3 and TRBJ2-5 gives the whole variable domain GAGVSQTPSNKVTEKGKYVELRCDPISGHTALYWYRQSLGQGPEFLIYFQGTGAADDSGLPNDRFFAVRPEGSVSTLKIQRTERGDSAVYLCASSLGLAGPQETQYFGPGTRLLVL.

The V gene is TRBV27, the J gene TRBJ1-1, with 9 bases lining up with TRBD1. The CDR3 sequence is 16 residues long. Germline V gene data show CDR1 as MNHEY and CDR2 as SMNVEV (reference sequence). The V and J ends lost 6 bases and 0 bases, in that order; junction bases with no gene match: 8. The CDR3 DNA sequence: TGTGCCAGCAGGGACAAGACAGGGGGAATGAACACTGAAGCTTTCTTT. Translating gives CASRDKTGGMNTEAFF.

This rearrangement joins TRBV7-9 to TRBJ1-2, with D unclear. The germline V gene encodes CDR1 SEHNR and CDR2 FQNEAQ (reference sequence). The CDR3 sequence is 13 residues long. V was trimmed by 5 bases and J by 8 bases, leaving 15 bases between them. The CDR3 loop reads CASSPSLHQGYTF. The CDR3 nucleotides read TGTGCCAGCAGCCCCAGTCTTCACCAGGGCTACACCTTC. The entire variable domain, with the rest obtained from reference TRBV7-9 and TRBJ1-2, is as follows: DTGVSQNPRHKITKRGQNVTFRCDPISEHNRLYWYRQTLGQGPEFLTYFQNEAQLEKSRLLSDRFSAERPKGSFSTLEIQRTEQGDSAMYLCASSPSLHQGYTFGSGTRLTVV.

J is TRBJ2-7 and V is TRBV6-5, with a tentative D call TRBD1 (5 bases). The germline V gene has CDR1 MNHEY and CDR2 SVGAGI. V lost 6 bases and J 3 bases, leaving 12 bases between the germline ends. There are 13 residues in the CDR3. CDR3 bases: TGTGCCAGCAGCCCCCAGACAGTCTACGAGCAGTACTTC. It yields the protein CASSPQTVYEQYF.

The gene calls are TRBV6-5 and TRBJ1-1; the match to TRBD1 covers 7 bases. Germline V gene lookup returns CDR1 MNHEY and CDR2 SVGAGI. The J segment lost 3 bases and the V segment lost 5 bases, leaving 9 bases of the junction unmatched. The CDR3 contains 15 residues. For the CDR3, the DNA is TGTGCCAGCAGTCTCCCCGAAGACAGGGACACTGAAGCTTTCTTT. Translation gives CASSLPEDRDTEAFF.

In DNA, the CDR3 is TGTGCCAGCAGTTCCATACAGCGGGAGGGCCTCGGGAACATTCAGTACTTC. It codes for CASSSIQREGLGNIQYF. The chain links TRBV2 to TRBJ2-4; TRBD2 matches 10 bases. The length of the CDR3 is 17 residues. J gave up 7 bases and V 5 bases, and 14 bases lay outside the gene matches. Germline CDR1 is SNHLY and CDR2 is FYNNEI.

The V call is TRBV7-9, the J call TRBJ2-1; TRBD1 agrees at 10 bases. CDR3 size: 16 residues. CDR1 SEHNR and CDR2 FQNEAQ come from the germline V gene (reference sequence). V lost 1 base, J lost 7 bases, and 7 bases stayed unmatched. CDR3 protein: CASSLEFGQGENEQFF. In nucleotides, the CDR3 is TGTGCCAGCAGCTTAGAGTTCGGACAGGGGGAAAATGAGCAGTTCTTC.

The V gene is TRBV19, the J gene TRBJ1-2; no clear D. With 10 bases removed from V and 6 bases from J, the gap between germline ends came to 9 bases. The CDR3 runs to 10 residues. Germline CDR1 LNHDA, CDR2 SQIVND (reference sequence). Here the CDR3 reads CATSSDGYTF. CDR3 nucleotides: TGTGCCACCTCCTCGGATGGCTACACCTTC. Full variable domain (outside the CDR3, taken from reference TRBV19 and TRBJ1-2): DGGITQSPKYLFRKEGQNVTLSCEQNLNHDAMYWYRQDPGQGLRLIYYSQIVNDFQKGDIAEGYSVSREKKESFPLTVTSAQKNPTAFYLCATSSDGYTFGSGTRLTVV.

V is TRBV5-1 and J is TRBJ1-2, with D perhaps TRBD1 (5 bases). Germline CDR1 is SGHRS and CDR2 is YFSETQ. This CDR3 has 14 residues. Trimming took off 0 bases at V and 0 bases at J, with 6 bases between the two ends. The CDR3 region has the DNA TGCGCCAGCAGCTTGGGACAGCCTAACTATGGCTACACCTTC. Its protein is CASSLGQPNYGYTF.

This clone has only a few counts. The chain is built from TRBV24-1 and TRBJ2-3, with TRBD2 matching over 8 bases. The CDR3 sequence is 16 residues long. Per the germline V gene, CDR1 is KGHDR and CDR2 is SFDVKD. The V gene end was trimmed by 1 base and the J gene end by 1 base; junction bases not matched to a gene: 3. CDR3 residues: CATSDFTGGGTDTQYF. The CDR3 DNA reads TGTGCCACCAGTGATTTCACCGGGGGGGGCACAGATACGCAGTATTTT.

The V gene is TRBV24-1, the J gene TRBJ2-3; no reliable D call. Germline V gene lookup returns CDR1 KGHDR and CDR2 SFDVKD. The V and J ends lost 5 bases and 3 bases respectively, with 5 bases between them. The CDR3 runs 12 residues. The DNA for the CDR3 is TGTGCCACCAGTGGGCAGACAGATACGCAGTATTTT. Encoded protein: CATSGQTDTQYF.

In DNA form, the CDR3 reads TGTGCCAGCAGTGACTCTATAGCCACGGACTACACCTTC. Its protein product is CASSDSIATDYTF. This sequence joins TRBV6-4 and TRBJ1-2; no definite D call. The V gene lost 0 bases and the J gene lost 10 bases, with 12 bases spanning the gap. This CDR3 has 13 amino acids. CDR1 MRHNA and CDR2 SNTAGT come from the germline V gene.

This sequence joins TRBV7-3 and TRBJ2-5; 12 bases match TRBD2. This CDR3 has 15 residues. V lost 5 bases and J lost 9; bases outside the gene matches: 10. The germline V gene has CDR1 SGHTA and CDR2 FQGTGA. CDR3: CASSPSSGGARAQYF. As DNA, the CDR3 is TGTGCCAGCAGCCCATCTAGCGGGGGGGCGAGGGCCCAGTACTTC.

This chain links TRBV7-3 with TRBJ1-6, with a weak D call TRBD1 (5 bases). CDR1 is SGHTA and CDR2 is FQGTGA in the germline V gene. V was clipped by 2 bases and J by 8 bases, with 16 bases between them. The CDR3 length is 16 residues. CDR3 coding DNA: TGTGCCAGCAGCTTATTAGGATCCGGGGGGGATTCACCCCTCCACTTT. The encoded protein is CASSLLGSGGDSPLHF.

The chain combines TRBV7-2 with TRBJ2-1; 9 bases fit TRBD2. V was pared by 7 bases and J by 8 bases, with 12 bases of the junction left unmatched. There are 15 residues in the CDR3. The germline V gene has CDR1 SGHTA and CDR2 FQGNSA. Here the CDR3 reads CASTRLEREVDEQFF. DNA for the CDR3: TGTGCCAGCACCCGATTGGAGCGGGAGGTCGATGAGCAGTTCTTC.